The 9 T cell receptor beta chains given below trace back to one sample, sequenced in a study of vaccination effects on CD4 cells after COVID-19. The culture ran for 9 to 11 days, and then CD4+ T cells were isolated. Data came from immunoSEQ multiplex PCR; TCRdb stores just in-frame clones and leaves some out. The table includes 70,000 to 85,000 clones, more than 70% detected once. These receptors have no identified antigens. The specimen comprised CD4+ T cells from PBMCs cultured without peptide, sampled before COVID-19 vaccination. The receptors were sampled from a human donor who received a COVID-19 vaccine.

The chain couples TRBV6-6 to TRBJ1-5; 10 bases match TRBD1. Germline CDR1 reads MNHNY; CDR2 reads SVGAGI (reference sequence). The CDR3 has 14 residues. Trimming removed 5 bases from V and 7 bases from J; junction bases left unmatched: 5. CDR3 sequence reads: CASSAGTGDQPQHF. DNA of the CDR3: TGTGCCAGCAGTGCCGGGACAGGGGACCAGCCCCAGCATTTT.

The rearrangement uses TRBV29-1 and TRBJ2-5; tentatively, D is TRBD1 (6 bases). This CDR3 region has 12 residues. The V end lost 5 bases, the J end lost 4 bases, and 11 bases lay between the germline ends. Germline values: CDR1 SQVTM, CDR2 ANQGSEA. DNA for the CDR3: TGCAGCGTTACACAGGGCGGAGAGACCCAGTACTTC. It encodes CSVTQGGETQYF.

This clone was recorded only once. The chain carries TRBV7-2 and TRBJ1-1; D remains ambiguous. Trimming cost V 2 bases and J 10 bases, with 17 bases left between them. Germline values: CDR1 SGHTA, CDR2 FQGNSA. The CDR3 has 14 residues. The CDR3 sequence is CASSLFLTPRGAFF. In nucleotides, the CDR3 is TGTGCCAGCAGCTTATTTTTAACCCCCCGGGGAGCTTTCTTT.

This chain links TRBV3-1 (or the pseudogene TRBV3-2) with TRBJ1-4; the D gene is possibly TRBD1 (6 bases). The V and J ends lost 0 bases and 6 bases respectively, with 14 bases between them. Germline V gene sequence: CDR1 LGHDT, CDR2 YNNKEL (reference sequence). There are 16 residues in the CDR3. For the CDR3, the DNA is TGTGCCAGCAGCCAAGATACAGGGTGGGGGGATGAAAAACTGTTTTTT. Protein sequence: CASSQDTGWGDEKLFF.

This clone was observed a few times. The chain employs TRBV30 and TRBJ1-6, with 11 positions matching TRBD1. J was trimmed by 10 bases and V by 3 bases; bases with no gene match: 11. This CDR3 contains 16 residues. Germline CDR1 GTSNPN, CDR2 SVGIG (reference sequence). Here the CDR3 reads CAWRETSGTGGSPLHF. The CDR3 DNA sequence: TGTGCCTGGAGAGAAACTTCCGGGACAGGGGGGTCACCCCTCCACTTT.

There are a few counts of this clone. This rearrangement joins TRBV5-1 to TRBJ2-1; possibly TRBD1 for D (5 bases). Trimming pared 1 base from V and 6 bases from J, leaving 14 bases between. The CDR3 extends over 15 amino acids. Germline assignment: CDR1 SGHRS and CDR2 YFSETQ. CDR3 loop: CASSLTGEAFNEQFF. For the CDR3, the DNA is TGCGCCAGCAGCTTGACAGGAGAGGCCTTCAATGAGCAGTTCTTC.

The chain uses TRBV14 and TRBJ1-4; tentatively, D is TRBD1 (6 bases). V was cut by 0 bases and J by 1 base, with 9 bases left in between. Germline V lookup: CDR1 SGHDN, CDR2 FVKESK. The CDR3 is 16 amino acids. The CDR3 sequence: CASSQDRGRTNEKLFF. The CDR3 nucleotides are TGTGCCAGCAGCCAAGATAGGGGGAGAACTAATGAAAAACTGTTTTTT.

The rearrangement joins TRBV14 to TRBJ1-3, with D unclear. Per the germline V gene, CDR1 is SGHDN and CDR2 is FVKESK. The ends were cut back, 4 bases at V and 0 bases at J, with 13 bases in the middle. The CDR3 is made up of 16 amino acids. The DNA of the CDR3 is TGTGCCAGCAGCCCAGTTGGCGCGGACTCTGGAAACACCATATATTTT. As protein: CASSPVGADSGNTIYF.

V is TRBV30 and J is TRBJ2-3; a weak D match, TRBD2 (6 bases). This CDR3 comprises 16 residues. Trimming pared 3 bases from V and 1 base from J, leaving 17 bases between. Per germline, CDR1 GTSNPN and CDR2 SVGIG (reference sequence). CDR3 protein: CAWRGGAGTRTDTQYF. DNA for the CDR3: TGTGCCTGGAGAGGCGGTGCGGGGACCCGCACAGATACGCAGTATTTT.